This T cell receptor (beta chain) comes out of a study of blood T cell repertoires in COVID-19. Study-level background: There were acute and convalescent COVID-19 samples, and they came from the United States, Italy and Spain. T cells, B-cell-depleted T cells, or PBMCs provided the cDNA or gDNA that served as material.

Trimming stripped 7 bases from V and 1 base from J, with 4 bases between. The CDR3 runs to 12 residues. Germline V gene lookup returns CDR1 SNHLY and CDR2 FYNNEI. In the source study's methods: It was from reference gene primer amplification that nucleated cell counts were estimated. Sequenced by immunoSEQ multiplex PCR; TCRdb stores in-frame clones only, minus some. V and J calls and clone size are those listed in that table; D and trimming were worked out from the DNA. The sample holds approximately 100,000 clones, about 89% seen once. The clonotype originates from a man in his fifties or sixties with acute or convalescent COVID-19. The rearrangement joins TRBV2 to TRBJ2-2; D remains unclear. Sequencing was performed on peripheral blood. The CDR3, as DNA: TGTGCCAGCATTAAGAACACCGGGGAGCTGTTTTTT. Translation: CASIKNTGELFF.